This entry features one T cell receptor beta chain sequence. The antigen is unknown. The data stem from a study of blood T cells in healthy people across ages. The study, taken as a whole, reports: Any conclusive comparison of naive versus antigen-experienced cells was prevented by using unsorted PBMCs.

The CDR3 length is 15 residues. Germline assignment: CDR1 DFQATT and CDR2 SNEGSKA (reference sequence). The ends lost 3 bases at V and 4 bases at J; junction bases unmatched: 7. Together with a sample-barcoded 5' primer, a J-beta primer mix was included in a second PCR lasting roughly 6 to 12 cycles. MiXCR was run by TCRdb on the 5' RACE reads, yielding one entry per CDR3 protein. Among about 1.7 million distinct CDR3 sequences listed, roughly 27% were seen once. The J gene is TRBJ2-7, the V gene TRBV20-1; 12 positions match TRBD2. Sequenced input: blood. The source of this sequence is a woman in her thirties in good health. The CDR3 sequence is CSARVGLAGHYEQYF. The CDR3 DNA follows: TGCAGTGCTAGGGTAGGACTAGCGGGGCATTACGAGCAGTACTTC.